The present entry profiles one TCR beta chain with its context. The antigen remains undetermined. The data belong to a study of cytomegalovirus exposure and HLA in healthy donors. Study-level results: Other equally common chains were less clonally expanded than HLA-associated TCR beta chains, a later analysis showed. Later analysis showed TCR association rates varying by HLA locus, highest for DRB1 and lowest for HLA-C. The classifier, whose performance was assessed in both the original and validation cohorts, reportedly diagnosed cytomegalovirus status with high specificity and sensitivity.

Both 60 Vbeta primers and 13 Jbeta primers went into the PCR. The authors' processing: Unique TCR beta chains numbered about 72 million in a later analysis, with approximately 10 million shared. Measured with immunoSEQ multiplex PCR; TCRdb has only the in-frame clones, and not every one. That table furnishes V, J and clone size, whereas the DNA furnished D and trimming. The sample holds some 100,000 clones, just under 75% seen once. Trimming pared 2 bases from V and 5 bases from J, leaving 12 bases between. The germline V gene encodes CDR1 MDHEN and CDR2 SYDVKM. The CDR3 is made up of 14 amino acids. V is TRBV28 and J is TRBJ2-5; possible D gene TRBD1, 6 bases. This receptor was obtained from a human donor in good health. Sequences were obtained from PBMCs. CDR3 coding DNA: TGTGCCAGCAGTTTACCAGGGACACACGAGACCCAGTACTTC. It translates to CASSLPGTHETQYF.